This T cell receptor beta chain came from a study of human T cells and chemical hapten exposure. Germline assignment: CDR1 MDHEN and CDR2 SYDVKM. CDR3 length equals 14 residues. Trimming took off 4 bases at V and 6 bases at J, with 13 bases between the two ends. Regarding time point: patch test 2, 6 weeks after DPC sensitization. Regarding treatment: therapeutic diphenylcyclopropenone sensitization with weekly scalp DPC. Patch tests were applied only after blood draws. People who gave samples had alopecia, were 18 to 70 years old, and were suitable for DPC. Individual cDNA molecules each carried unique molecular identifiers attached by the library. In the original analysis: Samples ranged from roughly 20,000 to 750,000 TCRs, with a median of roughly 95,000. In TCRdb, the RACE reads were re-called with MiXCR into one record per CDR3 protein. The V and J calls reflect TCRdb's pipeline rather than the authors' work. The table has about 81,000 distinct CDR3 sequences, 10% seen once.

The chain employs TRBV28 and TRBJ2-1; TRBD1 is a possible D gene (6 bases). The starting material was whole blood, obtained in connection with sensitization to the hapten diphenylcyclopropenone (DPC). This sequence was found in a woman between 25 and 40 years old with alopecia areata. Some clones in this sample may be carry-over from other donors' samples. Here the CDR3 reads CASSSGQMVNEQFF. CDR3 DNA: TGTGCCAGCAGTTCGGGACAAATGGTCAATGAGCAGTTCTTC.